This is a list of T cell receptor beta chains from one sample in a study of CXCR3-negative and CXCR3-positive naive CD8 T cells. TCRdb reanalyzed the 5' RACE reads, giving one entry per CDR3 protein sequence and no DNA. This sample's table reports some 130,000 distinct CDR3 sequences. Sequences were obtained from naive CXCR3+ CD8+ T cells from blood. The source of these receptors is a human donor in good health. Some clones in this sample may be carry-over from other donors' samples. Each CDR3 is given with its conserved first and last residue. The order of the fields is V gene, J gene, CDR3 protein.

TRBV10-3	TRBJ2-1	CAIEGPVDNEQFF
TRBV12-3/TRBV12-4	TRBJ2-3	CASRGEDTQYF
TRBV20-1	TRBJ2-7	CSARTATSYEQYF
TRBV7-2	TRBJ1-6	CASSPSPYNSPLHF
TRBV20-1	TRBJ1-3	CSASLTGSGISIYF
TRBV28	TRBJ2-5	CATQTGGAETQYF
TRBV29-1	TRBJ2-7	CSVLGGTYEQYF
TRBV5-1	TRBJ2-7	CASCRDSDYEQYF
TRBV7-9	TRBJ2-2	CALEPLAGVNTGELFF
TRBV25-1	TRBJ2-7	CASSEFRLAGYEQYF
TRBV29-1	TRBJ1-2	CSVLGSLGGYDYGCTF
TRBV29-1	TRBJ2-3	CSASQTDTQYF
TRBV14	TRBJ1-1	CASSGDLGNEAFF
TRBV15	TRBJ1-1	CATSRARGDTEAFF
TRBV29-1	TRBJ1-1	CGVSPQGTEAFF
TRBV27	TRBJ1-1	CASSSNSGPMNTEAFF
TRBV27	TRBJ2-7	CASSFTAGGPYEQYF
TRBV12-3/TRBV12-4	TRBJ1-4	CASRGRTNEKLFF
TRBV20-1	TRBJ2-7	CSARVRTSGYEQYF
TRBV12-3/TRBV12-4	TRBJ2-1	CASIPGLPPNNEQFF
TRBV6-5	TRBJ1-1	CASSYGDGNTEAFF
TRBV12-3/TRBV12-4	TRBJ2-4	CASTRGQAKNIQYF
TRBV7-2	TRBJ2-1	CASSSLAGGGNEKFF
TRBV20-1	TRBJ1-6	CSALERQGFTYNSPLLF
TRBV12-3/TRBV12-4	TRBJ2-7	CASRLQGWDYEQYF
TRBV6-6	TRBJ2-1	CASSITWGFSNEQFF
TRBV7-9	TRBJ1-1	CASNAVNTEAFF
TRBV29-1	TRBJ2-2	CSVEDPGLNTGELFF
TRBV19	TRBJ1-2	CASSWEIANYGYTF
TRBV12-3/TRBV12-4	TRBJ2-3	CASSFGLAGVSDTQYF
TRBV7-9	TRBJ2-7	CASSWGAEQYF
TRBV13	TRBJ2-7	CASRVGVHPYEQYF
TRBV7-2	TRBJ2-1	CASSSRPGIYNGQFF
TRBV29-1	TRBJ2-5	CSVEFSAIQETQYF
TRBV29-1	TRBJ1-4	CSVARNEKLFF
TRBV5-1	TRBJ2-7	CASSIIRIEIFSYEQYF
TRBV28	TRBJ1-3	CASGETGTGGNTIYF
TRBV6-2/TRBV6-3	TRBJ2-1	CASSTSGGEQFF
TRBV7-9	TRBJ1-2	CASSFGFNYGYTF
TRBV21-1	TRBJ1-1	CASSVYREGVNTEAFF
TRBV5-4	TRBJ2-5	CASSSILAGAETQYF
TRBV12-3/TRBV12-4	TRBJ2-5	CASSLGTEETQYF
TRBV15	TRBJ1-1	CATSRSQEDTEAFF
TRBV20-1	TRBJ2-2	CSATSGGDTGELFF